These 26 T cell receptor beta chains were all obtained from the same sample, sequenced in a study of lymphopenia after photon versus proton radiotherapy (dated by TCRdb to about 2019). Libraries were constructed by the immunoSEQ multiplex PCR assay. The immuneACCESS repertoire file appears here via TCRdb, limited to in-frame rearrangements. These files lack a portion of the clones; in checked studies, under half of the deficit traces to unresolved V genes, and the cause of the others is not known. The sample table holds some 30,000 clones, of which roughly 89% were seen once. Less than 8.5% of the sample is taken by the ten largest. This material consisted of peripheral blood, taken from a patient treated with proton-based radiotherapy. These receptors all come from a woman in her 70s with pancreatic cancer. Some clones in this sample may be carry-over from other donors' samples.

The J gene is TRBJ2-2, the V gene TRBV7-2; 8 bases line up with TRBD1. V lost 1 base and J lost 7; bases outside the gene matches: 2. This CDR3 spans 14 amino acids. Germline V CDR1 and CDR2: SGHTA, FQGNSA. The CDR3 spells CASSLDRGVGELFF. The CDR3 nucleotides are TGTGCCAGCAGCTTAGACAGGGGGGTCGGGGAGCTGTTTTTT.

J is TRBJ2-5 and V is TRBV27; D could derive from TRBD1 or TRBD2 (7 bases each). The CDR3 runs 19 residues. From germline, CDR1 is MNHEY and CDR2 SMNVEV (reference sequence). Trimming removed 0 bases at V and 4 bases at J, with 24 bases between. The CDR3 loop reads CASSLSLRGGRDGLETQYF. Written as DNA, the CDR3 is TGTGCCAGCAGTTTATCCCTCAGGGGGGGCAGGGACGGGCTAGAGACCCAGTACTTC.

J is TRBJ1-2 and V is TRBV6-1; D call uncertain. The germline V gene has CDR1 MNHNS and CDR2 SASEGT. There are 12 residues in the CDR3. With 0 bases removed from V and 3 bases from J, the gap between germline ends came to 2 bases. CDR3 DNA sequence: TGTGCCAGCAGTGAAGCGGACTATGGCTACACCTTC. Translation: CASSEADYGYTF.

V usage is TRBV7-8 and J usage is TRBJ2-2, with 13 bases fitting TRBD2. V was clipped by 1 base and J by 1 base; unmatched bases: 9. Germline V lookup: CDR1 SGHVS, CDR2 FQNEAQ. The CDR3 is 20 amino acids. Here the CDR3 reads CASSLGGWTSGGLNTGELFF. The CDR3 nucleotides are TGTGCCAGCAGCTTAGGAGGATGGACTAGCGGGGGCTTGAACACCGGGGAGCTGTTTTTT. Full variable domain (missing parts from reference TRBV7-8 and TRBJ2-2): GAGVSQSPRYKVAKRGQDVALRCDPISGHVSLFWYQQALGQGPEFLTYFQNEAQLDKSGLPSDRFFAERPEGSVSTLKIQRTQQEDSAVYLCASSLGGWTSGGLNTGELFFGEGSRLTVL.

The V call is TRBV6-5, the J call TRBJ2-4; D remains unclear. In germline, CDR1 is MNHEY, CDR2 SVGAGI. V was cut by 0 bases and J by 8 bases, with 11 bases left in between. The CDR3 totals 14 residues. The CDR3 coding sequence is TGTGCCAGCAGTTACTCAGGGTATAGGGACATTCAGTACTTC. Translated, it gives CASSYSGYRDIQYF.

The V and J genes are TRBV29-1 and TRBJ1-2, with a possible D match to TRBD1 (5 bases). The CDR3 is 14 residues long. V was pared by 3 bases and J by 7 bases, with 18 bases between. The germline CDR1 and CDR2 sequences are SQVTM and ANQGSEA. Here the CDR3 DNA reads TGCAGCGTTGAGCAGGGAAGGGATGTGGCTGGCTACACCTTC. Its protein product is CSVEQGRDVAGYTF.

The chain recombines TRBV5-1 with TRBJ2-5, with 8 bases that match TRBD1. V gave up 0 bases and J gave up 5 bases; unmatched junction bases: 6. The CDR3 covers 15 residues. CDR1 and CDR2 (germline): SGHRS, YFSETQ. CDR3 loop: CASSLAGQGSETQYF. CDR3 nucleotides: TGCGCCAGCAGCTTGGCAGGACAGGGAAGCGAGACCCAGTACTTC.

This rearrangement joins TRBV6-4 to TRBJ2-1; 11 positions match TRBD2. The CDR3 consists of 16 residues. V lost 5 bases to trimming and J lost 2 bases; unmatched junction nucleotides: 5. The germline V gene encodes CDR1 MRHNA and CDR2 SNTAGT. The CDR3 protein is CASSPASGRPYNEQFF. DNA of the CDR3: TGTGCCAGCAGTCCGGCTAGCGGGAGGCCCTACAATGAGCAGTTCTTC.

V is TRBV7-2 and J is TRBJ2-3; D remains ambiguous. Germline assignment: CDR1 SGHTA and CDR2 FQGNSA. The CDR3 is made up of 15 amino acids. V lost 2 bases, J lost 2 bases, and 11 bases lay in between. The CDR3 here is CASSLSGPTTDTQYF. CDR3 in DNA: TGTGCCAGCAGCTTATCTGGACCCACCACAGATACGCAGTATTTT.

The rearrangement uses TRBV5-4 and TRBJ2-5; 9 positions agree with TRBD2. Trimming removed 5 bases from V and 2 bases from J; junction bases left unmatched: 7. This CDR3 region has 15 residues. The germline V gene encodes CDR1 SGHNT and CDR2 YYREEE (reference sequence). In DNA form, the CDR3 reads TGTGCCAGCAGACCGACTAGCGGACTTCAAGAGACCCAGTACTTC. Encoded protein: CASRPTSGLQETQYF. The entire variable domain, with the rest obtained from reference TRBV5-4 and TRBJ2-5, is as follows: ETGVTQSPTHLIKTRGQQVTLRCSSQSGHNTVSWYQQALGQGPQFIFQYYREEENGRGNFPPRFSGLQFPNYSSELNVNALELDDSALYLCASRPTSGLQETQYFGPGTRLLVL.

There are a few counts of this clone. This chain uses TRBV18 with TRBJ2-6; D gene uncertain. CDR1 and CDR2 from the germline V gene are KGHSH and LQKENI. Trimming pared 6 bases from V and 2 bases from J, leaving 5 bases between. This CDR3 spans 13 amino acids. CDR3 DNA: TGTGCCAGCTCTTTAACTGGGGCCAACGTCCTGACTTTC. Translating it yields CASSLTGANVLTF.

The rearrangement uses TRBV5-4 and TRBJ1-2, with 10 bases lining up with TRBD1. The germline V gene encodes CDR1 SGHNT and CDR2 YYREEE (reference sequence). V lost 7 bases and J lost 5; bases outside the gene matches: 2. The CDR3 runs 12 residues. CDR3 region: CASGDRGYGYTF. The CDR3 region has the DNA TGTGCCAGCGGGGACAGGGGATATGGCTACACCTTC.

The rearrangement uses TRBV5-1 and TRBJ2-7; no clear D gene. The CDR3 is 14 amino acids. CDR1 is SGHRS, CDR2 YFSETQ, per germline. V gave up 0 bases and J gave up 2 bases, with 9 bases separating them. The CDR3 here is CASSLAVGTYEQYF. CDR3 sequence (DNA): TGCGCCAGCAGCTTGGCCGTGGGAACCTACGAGCAGTACTTC.

The chain has TRBV14 and TRBJ2-1; 8 bases match TRBD2. V trimming: 6 bases; J trimming: 0 bases; junction bases outside the gene matches: 4. Germline V lookup: CDR1 SGHDN, CDR2 FVKESK. The CDR3 extends over 15 amino acids. CDR3 region: CASSTSGYSYNEQFF. CDR3 nucleotides: TGTGCCAGCAGTACTAGCGGATACTCCTACAATGAGCAGTTCTTC.

The chain joins TRBV13 to TRBJ1-1, with D unresolved. This CDR3 contains 14 residues. Germline V lookup: CDR1 PRHDT, CDR2 FYEKMQ (reference sequence). V was shortened by 0 bases and J by 2 bases, with 7 bases between the two germline ends. This CDR3 is CASSLGRLNTEAFF. CDR3 DNA sequence: TGTGCCAGCAGCTTAGGTAGGCTAAACACTGAAGCTTTCTTT. The whole variable domain, filled in from reference TRBV13 and TRBJ1-1, reads AAGVIQSPRHLIKEKRETATLKCYPIPRHDTVYWYQQGPGQDPQFLISFYEKMQSDKGSIPDRFSAQQFSDYHSELNMSSLELGDSALYFCASSLGRLNTEAFFGQGTRLTVV.

To note about this clone: The junction does not match germline at one end; this may be a read error. The V and J genes are TRBV4-2 and TRBJ2-7; 13 nucleotides line up with TRBD2. The CDR3 has 14 residues. From germline, CDR1 is LGHNA and CDR2 YNFKEQ. Here the CDR3 reads CASSQDLGLAGVFF. The CDR3 nucleotides are TGTGCCAGCAGCCAAGATCTAGGACTAGCGGGGGTCTTCTTC.

The rearrangement joins TRBV4-3 to TRBJ1-1; D gene ambiguous. Germline V lookup: CDR1 LGHNA, CDR2 YSLEER. Trimming left V 0 bases short and J 3 bases short, with 5 bases between. The CDR3 has 13 residues. In DNA, the CDR3 is TGCGCCAGCAGCCAAGATACGGACACTGAAGCTTTCTTT. Translated, it gives CASSQDTDTEAFF.

The gene calls are TRBV5-5 and TRBJ2-7, with 7 bases identical to TRBD1. Looked up from germline, CDR1 is SGHKS and CDR2 is YYEKEE (reference sequence). The length of the CDR3 is 14 residues. The J segment lost 0 bases and the V segment lost 1 base, leaving 1 base of the junction unmatched. CDR3 residues: CASSLWDSSYEQYF. In DNA, the CDR3 is TGTGCCAGCAGCTTGTGGGACAGCTCCTACGAGCAGTACTTC.

This sequence joins TRBV10-1 and TRBJ1-1; unclear D gene. This CDR3 comprises 14 residues. V dropped 5 bases and J dropped 4 bases, with 14 bases sitting between them. From germline, CDR1 is WNHNN and CDR2 SYGVQD (reference sequence). The CDR3 DNA sequence: TGCGCCAGCAGTAATAGGAGAATGGCCACTGAAGCTTTCTTT. It is translated as CASSNRRMATEAFF.

The rearrangement joins TRBV5-5 to TRBJ1-5; D gene unclear. V was pared by 0 bases and J by 10 bases, with 11 bases between. Germline lookup yields CDR1 SGHKS and CDR2 YYEKEE (reference sequence). This CDR3 has 13 residues. The CDR3 loop reads CASSLDSYGPQHF. CDR3 sequence (DNA): TGTGCCAGCAGCTTGGACAGCTATGGACCCCAGCATTTT.

The rearrangement uses TRBV2 and TRBJ1-1, with a possible D match to TRBD1 (5 bases). The CDR3 is made up of 14 amino acids. The V and J ends lost 8 bases and 7 bases respectively, with 20 bases between them. Germline V gene sequence: CDR1 SNHLY, CDR2 FYNNEI. The CDR3 protein is CASGITTGRIEAFF. The CDR3 DNA reads TGTGCCAGCGGCATAACTACAGGACGGATTGAAGCTTTCTTT.

The chain employs TRBV5-6 and TRBJ1-1; TRBD1 matches at 7 bases. This CDR3 is built from 17 residues. Germline assignment: CDR1 SGHDT and CDR2 YYEEEE. V dropped 3 bases and J dropped 5; count of bases not matched to a gene: 16. CDR3: CASSSRQGGLIRTEAFF. The CDR3, as DNA: TGTGCCAGCAGCTCCAGACAGGGCGGTTTGATTCGGACTGAAGCTTTCTTT.

V and J are TRBV5-8 and TRBJ1-4, with 9 bases that match TRBD1. This CDR3 has 15 amino acids. Germline CDR1 and CDR2: SGHTS and YDEGEE. The V gene end was trimmed by 0 bases and the J gene end by 5 bases; junction bases not matched to a gene: 2. The chain's CDR3 is CASSLVDRGNEKLFF. CDR3 sequence (DNA): TGTGCCAGCAGCTTGGTGGACAGGGGAAATGAAAAACTGTTTTTT.

The chain joins TRBV9 to TRBJ2-3, with TRBD2 identical over 12 bases. CDR3 length: 16 amino acids. Looked up from germline, CDR1 is SGDLS and CDR2 is YYNGEE. V shed 3 bases and J 2 bases; nucleotides not matched to a gene: 4. The CDR3 sequence is CASSASGRVPTDTQYF. CDR3 DNA sequence: TGTGCCAGCAGCGCTAGCGGGAGGGTCCCCACAGATACGCAGTATTTT. The full variable domain, in which reference TRBV9 and TRBJ2-3 provide the parts outside the CDR3, is DSGVTQTPKHLITATGQRVTLRCSPRSGDLSVYWYQQSLDQGLQFLIQYYNGEERAKGNILERFSAQQFPDLHSELNLSSLELGDSALYFCASSASGRVPTDTQYFGPGTRLTVL.

The gene calls are TRBV7-8 and TRBJ2-3; TRBD2 matches 7 bases. Trimming took 1 base from V and 4 from J; bases not matched to a gene: 2. This CDR3 region has 14 residues. From germline, CDR1 is SGHVS and CDR2 FQNEAQ. The CDR3 bases are TGTGCCAGCAGCTTAGGGGGGGGTTCAGATACGCAGTATTTT. It translates to CASSLGGGSDTQYF.

This chain joins TRBV6-6 and TRBJ1-1; D not resolved. CDR1 and CDR2 from the germline V gene are MNHNY and SVGAGI (reference sequence). CDR3 size: 13 residues. Deletions cut 6 bases from V and 4 bases from J, with 12 bases between. The CDR3 loop is CASRRTAGTEAFF. The CDR3 nucleotides read TGTGCCAGCAGGAGGACTGCGGGCACTGAAGCTTTCTTT.